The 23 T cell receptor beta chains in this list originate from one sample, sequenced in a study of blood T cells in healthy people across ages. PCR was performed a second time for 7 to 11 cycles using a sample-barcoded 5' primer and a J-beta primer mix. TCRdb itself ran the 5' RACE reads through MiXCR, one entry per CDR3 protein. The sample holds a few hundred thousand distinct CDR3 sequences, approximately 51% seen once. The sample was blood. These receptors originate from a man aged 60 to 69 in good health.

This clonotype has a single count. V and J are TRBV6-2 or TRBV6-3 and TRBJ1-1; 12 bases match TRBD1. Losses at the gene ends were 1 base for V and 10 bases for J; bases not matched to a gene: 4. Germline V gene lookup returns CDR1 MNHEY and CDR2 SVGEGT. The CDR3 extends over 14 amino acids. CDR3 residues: CASSYLGQGAGAFF. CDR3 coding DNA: TGTGCCAGCAGTTACTTGGGACAGGGGGCAGGAGCTTTCTTT.

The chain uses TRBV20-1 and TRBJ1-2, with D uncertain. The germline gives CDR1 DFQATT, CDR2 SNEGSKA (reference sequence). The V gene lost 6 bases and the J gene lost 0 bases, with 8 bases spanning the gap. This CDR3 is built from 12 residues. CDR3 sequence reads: CSAQPPNYGYTF. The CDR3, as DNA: TGCAGTGCCCAACCCCCTAACTATGGCTACACCTTC.

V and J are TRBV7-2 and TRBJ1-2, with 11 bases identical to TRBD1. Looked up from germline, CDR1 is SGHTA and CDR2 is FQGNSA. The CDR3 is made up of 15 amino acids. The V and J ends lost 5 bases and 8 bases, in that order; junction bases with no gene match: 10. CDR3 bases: TGTGCCAGCAGCCTCCTGGACAGGGGGCATGGAGGCTACACCTTC. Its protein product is CASSLLDRGHGGYTF.

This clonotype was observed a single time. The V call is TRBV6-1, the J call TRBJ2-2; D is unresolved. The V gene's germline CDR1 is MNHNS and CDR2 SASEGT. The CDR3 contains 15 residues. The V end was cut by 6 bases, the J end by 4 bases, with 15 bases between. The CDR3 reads CASSFGSGSTGELFF. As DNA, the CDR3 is TGTGCCAGCAGCTTCGGCAGTGGCAGCACCGGGGAGCTGTTTTTT.

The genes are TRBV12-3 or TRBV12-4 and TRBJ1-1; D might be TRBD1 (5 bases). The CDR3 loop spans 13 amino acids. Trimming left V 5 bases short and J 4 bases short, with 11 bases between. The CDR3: CASSGTWGTEAFF. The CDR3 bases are TGTGCCAGCAGTGGGACCTGGGGCACTGAAGCTTTCTTT.

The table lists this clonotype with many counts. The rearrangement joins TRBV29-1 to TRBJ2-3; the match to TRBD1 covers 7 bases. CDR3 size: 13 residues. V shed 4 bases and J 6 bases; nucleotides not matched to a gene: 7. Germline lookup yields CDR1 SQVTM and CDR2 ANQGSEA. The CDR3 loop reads CSVGDRVYDTQYF. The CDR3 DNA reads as TGCAGCGTTGGAGACAGGGTATACGATACGCAGTATTTT.

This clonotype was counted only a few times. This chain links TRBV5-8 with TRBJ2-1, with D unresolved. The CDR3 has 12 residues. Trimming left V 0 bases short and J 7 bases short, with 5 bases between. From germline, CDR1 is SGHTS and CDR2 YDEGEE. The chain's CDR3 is CASSLVRNEQFF. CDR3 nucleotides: TGTGCCAGCAGCTTGGTGCGGAATGAGCAGTTCTTC.

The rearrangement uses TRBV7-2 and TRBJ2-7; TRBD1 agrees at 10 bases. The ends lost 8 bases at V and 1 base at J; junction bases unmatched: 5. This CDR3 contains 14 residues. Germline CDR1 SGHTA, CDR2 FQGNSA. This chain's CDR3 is CASFRDRGSYEQYF. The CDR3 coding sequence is TGTGCCAGCTTCCGGGACAGGGGTTCCTACGAGCAGTACTTC.

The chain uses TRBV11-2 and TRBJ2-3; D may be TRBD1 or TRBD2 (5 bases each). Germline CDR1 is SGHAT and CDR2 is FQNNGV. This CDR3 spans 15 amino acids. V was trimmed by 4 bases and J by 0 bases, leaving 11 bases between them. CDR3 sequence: CASSSRGYSTDTQYF. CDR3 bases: TGTGCCAGCAGCTCGAGGGGCTATAGCACAGATACGCAGTATTTT.

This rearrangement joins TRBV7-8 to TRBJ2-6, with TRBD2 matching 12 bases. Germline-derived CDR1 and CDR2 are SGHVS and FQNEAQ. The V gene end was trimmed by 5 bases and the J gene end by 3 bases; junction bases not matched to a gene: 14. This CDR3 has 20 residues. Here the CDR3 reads CASSARLSSGGAFGANVLTF. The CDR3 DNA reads TGTGCCAGCAGCGCCCGCCTTTCTAGCGGGGGGGCCTTTGGGGCCAACGTCCTGACTTTC.

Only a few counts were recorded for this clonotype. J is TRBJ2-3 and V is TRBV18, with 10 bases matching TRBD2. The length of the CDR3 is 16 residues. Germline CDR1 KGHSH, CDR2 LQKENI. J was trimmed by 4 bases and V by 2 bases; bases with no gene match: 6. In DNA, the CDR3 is TGTGCCAGCTCACCAGGAAGCGGGAGGGCCGCAGATACGCAGTATTTT. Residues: CASSPGSGRAADTQYF.

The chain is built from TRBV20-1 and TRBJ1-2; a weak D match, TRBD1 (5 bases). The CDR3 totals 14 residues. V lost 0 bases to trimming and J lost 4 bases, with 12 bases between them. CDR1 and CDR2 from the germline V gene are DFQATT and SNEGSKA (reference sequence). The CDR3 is CSARDGGAGYGYTF. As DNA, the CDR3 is TGCAGTGCTAGAGATGGAGGGGCGGGCTATGGCTACACCTTC.

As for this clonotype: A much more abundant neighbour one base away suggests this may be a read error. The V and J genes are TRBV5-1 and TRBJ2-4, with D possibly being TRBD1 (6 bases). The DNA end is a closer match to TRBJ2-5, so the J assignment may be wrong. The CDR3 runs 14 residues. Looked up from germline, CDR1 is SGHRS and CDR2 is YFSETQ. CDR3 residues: CASSLYRAQGTQYF. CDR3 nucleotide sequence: TGCGCCAGCAGCCTGTACAGGGCACAAGGGACCCAGTACTTC.

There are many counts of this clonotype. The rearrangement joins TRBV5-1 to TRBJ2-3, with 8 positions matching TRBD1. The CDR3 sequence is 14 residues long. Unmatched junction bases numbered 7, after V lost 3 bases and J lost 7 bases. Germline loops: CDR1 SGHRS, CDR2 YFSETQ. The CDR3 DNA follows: TGCGCCAGCAGCTCCCAGGGGGCCGTCAATACGCAGTATTTT. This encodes CASSSQGAVNTQYF.

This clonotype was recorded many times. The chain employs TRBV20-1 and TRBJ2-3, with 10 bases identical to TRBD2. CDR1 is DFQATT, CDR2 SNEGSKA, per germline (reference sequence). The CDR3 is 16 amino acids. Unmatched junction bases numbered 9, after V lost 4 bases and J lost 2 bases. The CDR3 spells CSATLLLAGNTDTQYF. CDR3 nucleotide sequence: TGCAGTGCTACCCTCCTACTAGCGGGAAACACAGATACGCAGTATTTT.

The CDR3 region is CASSLPRRRGGLDNEQFF. Written as DNA, the CDR3 is TGTGCCAGCAGCTTACCTCGAAGGAGGGGAGGACTGGACAATGAGCAGTTCTTC. The chain couples TRBV7-9 to TRBJ2-1, with D tentatively TRBD2 (6 bases). Germline V lookup: CDR1 SEHNR, CDR2 FQNEAQ (reference sequence). The V end lost 2 bases, the J end lost 5 bases, and 22 bases lay between the germline ends. CDR3 size: 18 residues.

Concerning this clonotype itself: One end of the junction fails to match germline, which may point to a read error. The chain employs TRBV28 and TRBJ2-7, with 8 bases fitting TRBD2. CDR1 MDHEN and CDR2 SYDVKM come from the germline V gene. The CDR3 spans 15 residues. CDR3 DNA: TGTGCCGGCAGCCACACGGGGGGGCAGGGAAACGAGCAGTACTTC. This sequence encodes CAGSHTGGQGNEQYF.

The CDR3 DNA reads as TGTGCCATCAGTGGGACTCTCAAATACTACAATGAGCAGTTCTTC. The encoded protein is CAISGTLKYYNEQFF. The chain carries TRBV10-3 and TRBJ2-1; D may be TRBD2 (5 bases). There are 15 residues in the CDR3. Trimming left V 4 bases short and J 3 bases short, with 13 bases between. The V gene's germline CDR1 is ENHRY and CDR2 SYGVKD.

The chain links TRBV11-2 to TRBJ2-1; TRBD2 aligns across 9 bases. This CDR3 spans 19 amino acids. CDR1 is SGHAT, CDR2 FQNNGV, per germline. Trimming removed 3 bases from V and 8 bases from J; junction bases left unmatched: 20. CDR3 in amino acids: CASSLWSLRGGRASDEQFF. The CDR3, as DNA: TGTGCCAGCAGCTTGTGGAGCTTGCGGGGGGGCCGTGCCTCCGATGAGCAGTTCTTC.

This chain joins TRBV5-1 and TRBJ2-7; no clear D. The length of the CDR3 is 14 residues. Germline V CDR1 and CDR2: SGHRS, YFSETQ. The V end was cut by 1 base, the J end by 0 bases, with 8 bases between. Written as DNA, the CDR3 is TGCGCCAGCAGCTTGTTGGCCATCTCCTACGAGCAGTACTTC. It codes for CASSLLAISYEQYF.

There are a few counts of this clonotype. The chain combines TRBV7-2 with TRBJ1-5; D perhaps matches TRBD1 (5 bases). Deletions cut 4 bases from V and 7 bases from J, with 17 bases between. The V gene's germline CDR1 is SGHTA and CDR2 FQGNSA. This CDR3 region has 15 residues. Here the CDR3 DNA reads TGTGCCAGCAGCTCGGGGGTCGGTGTTTGGCAGCCCCAGCATTTT. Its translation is CASSSGVGVWQPQHF.

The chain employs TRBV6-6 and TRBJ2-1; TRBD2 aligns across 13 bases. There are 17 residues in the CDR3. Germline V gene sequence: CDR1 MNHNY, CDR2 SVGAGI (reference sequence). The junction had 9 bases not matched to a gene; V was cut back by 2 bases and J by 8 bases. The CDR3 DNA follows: TGTGCCAGCAGTTACGTCTCGACTAGCGGGGGGACCGATGAGCAGTTCTTC. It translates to CASSYVSTSGGTDEQFF.

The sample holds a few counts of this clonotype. DNA of the CDR3: TGCAGCGTTGTAGATCTCTATGGCTACACCTTC. Encoded protein: CSVVDLYGYTF. J is TRBJ1-2 and V is TRBV29-1; no definite D call. The CDR3 runs 11 residues. Per germline, CDR1 SQVTM and CDR2 ANQGSEA. The V end lost 4 bases, the J end lost 4 bases, and 7 bases lay between the germline ends.